This TCR beta chain was profiled in a study of breast tumors, draining lymph nodes, adjacent tissues. TCRdb analysed the multiplex PCR reads with MiXCR anew, one entry per CDR3 protein. This sample has nearly 200,000 distinct CDR3 sequences, with roughly 31% found just once. Ten or more counts support this clonotype. Antigen specificity is unknown. Findings of the study overall: The lymph node origin of tumor T cells was framed as consistent with a hypothesis, not demonstrated.

Breast cancer patients provided tissue from their axillary draining lymph nodes. There are 14 residues in the CDR3. CDR1 and CDR2 from the germline V gene are LNHDA and SQIVND (reference sequence). V lost 5 bases to trimming and J lost 5 bases, with 15 bases between them. The source of this sequence is a female donor with breast cancer. Some clones in this sample may be carry-over from other donors' samples. The source material was axillary lymph node tissue. J is TRBJ2-5 and V is TRBV19, with D maybe TRBD2 (5 bases). CDR3 sequence (DNA): TGTGCCAGTAGTCTCGGGAACATGGGGGAGACCCAGTACTTC. Its protein product is CASSLGNMGETQYF. The full variable domain, in which reference TRBV19 and TRBJ2-5 provide the parts outside the CDR3, is DGGITQSPKYLFRKEGQNVTLSCEQNLNHDAMYWYRQDPGQGLRLIYYSQIVNDFQKGDIAEGYSVSREKKESFPLTVTSAQKNPTAFYLCASSLGNMGETQYFGPGTRLLVL.